This T cell receptor (beta chain) was identified during a study of blood T cell repertoires in COVID-19. This CDR3 comprises 14 residues. Trimming removed 0 bases from V and 0 bases from J, with 6 bases in between. Germline V gene data show CDR1 as LGHDT and CDR2 as YNNKEL (reference sequence). Measured with immunoSEQ multiplex PCR; TCRdb has only the in-frame clones, and not every one. Counted here are 180,000 or so clones, around 87% occurring once; the ten biggest clones make up around 2.3%. This receptor was obtained from a man aged 40-55 years with active or convalescent COVID-19. The chain combines TRBV3-1 (or the pseudogene TRBV3-2) with TRBJ2-7; D gene unclear. Sequencing was performed on peripheral blood. The CDR3 DNA reads TGTGCCAGCAGCCAAGATCGCGCCTCCTACGAGCAGTACTTC. It codes for CASSQDRASYEQYF.